This T cell receptor beta chain comes out of a study of beta chain bispecific antibodies for T cell cancers. TCRdb reprocessed the 5' RACE reads with MiXCR, giving one entry per CDR3 protein. The table records more than 20,000 distinct CDR3 sequences, approximately 1.9% of them present only once. General study results and limits: Non-targeted, unrelated TRBV family members appeared unchanged. In these mixed samples, most targeted TRBV reads derived from the leukemia cell line. Anti-TRBV12 exposure, compared with anti-CD19, reduced the TRBV12-3 proportion of TRBV signal by around 99%.

This clonotype was seen repeatedly, ten times or more. Its antigen is unidentified. V lost 6 bases and J lost 7; bases outside the gene matches: 8. The CDR3 runs 13 residues. Blood mononuclear cells were expanded for about three days using either OKT3 anti-CD3 antibody or CD3/CD28 beads. This chain uses TRBV12-3 or TRBV12-4 with TRBJ1-2; 7 nucleotides agree with TRBD1. The clonotype comes from a human donor in good health. Some clones in this sample may be carry-over from other donors' samples. Material: healthy donor T cells cultured with leukemia cells, obtained from a culture containing a bispecific antibody targeting TCR Vbeta12. As DNA, the CDR3 is TGTGCCAGCAGGACAGGGCTGGATGTTGGCTACACCTTC. Amino acids: CASRTGLDVGYTF.